This passage covers 25 T cell receptor beta chains from one sample sequenced in a study of vaccination and CD4 T cells after COVID-19. Sequencing of cultured CD4+ T cell DNA used the Oncomine TCR Beta short-read assay. From the PCR reads, TCRdb called clonotypes with MiXCR, one entry per CDR3 protein. The sample yields more than 7,500 distinct CDR3 sequences, about 49% seen once. The antigens these receptors bind are not known. Treatment specified: approximately nine-day PBMC culture with coronavirus spike peptide pools or control peptides (ViraFEST assay). Specimen: CD4+ T cells from blood, cultured in vitro. The source of these receptors is a human donor who had recovered from COVID-19.

The chain joins TRBV7-8 to TRBJ1-1; 9 nucleotides agree with TRBD1. This CDR3 spans 18 amino acids. Germline V gene sequence: CDR1 SGHVS, CDR2 FQNEAQ. The V gene end was trimmed by 5 bases and the J gene end by 0 bases; junction bases not matched to a gene: 13. CDR3 DNA: TGTGCCAGCAGCGTACAGACAGGGGGGGTTTATATGAACACTGAAGCTTTCTTT. It encodes CASSVQTGGVYMNTEAFF.

This clonotype was counted between two and nine times. The chain recombines TRBV10-3 with TRBJ2-1; tentatively, D is TRBD2 (6 bases). V gave up 6 bases and J gave up 12 bases, with 21 bases separating them. The CDR3 has 14 amino acids. CDR1 ENHRY and CDR2 SYGVKD come from the germline V gene. Written as DNA, the CDR3 is TGTGCCATCAGCCCAACGGGGGAGCTCATTCCGCAGTTCTTC. This translates into CAISPTGELIPQFF.

This chain links TRBV11-3 with TRBJ2-7, with 8 bases identical to TRBD1. V dropped 5 bases and J dropped 3; count of bases not matched to a gene: 6. This CDR3 is 14 amino acids long. Germline V gene sequence: CDR1 SGHNT, CDR2 YENEEA. Here the CDR3 DNA reads TGTGCCAGCAGCCCAGGGACAGGCGACTACGAGCAGTACTTC. Its protein product is CASSPGTGDYEQYF.

The rearrangement uses TRBV12-5 and TRBJ1-1; weak D call: TRBD1 (5 bases). CDR1 LGHNT and CDR2 FRNRAP come from the germline V gene. The V end was cut by 0 bases, the J end by 1 base, with 9 bases between. The CDR3 loop spans 15 amino acids. CDR3 sequence: CASGLVLQANTEAFF. The CDR3 DNA reads as TGTGCTAGTGGTTTGGTCCTACAGGCGAACACTGAAGCTTTCTTT. Based on the CDR3 plus reference TRBV12-5 and TRBJ1-1, the full variable domain is DARVTQTPRHKVTEMGQEVTMRCQPILGHNTVFWYRQTMMQGLELLAYFRNRAPLDDSGMPKDRFSAEMPDATLATLKIQPSEPRDSAVYFCASGLVLQANTEAFFGQGTRLTVV.

The table lists this clonotype with a few counts. The chain links TRBV10-3 to TRBJ1-2; no clear D gene. The germline CDR1 and CDR2 sequences are ENHRY and SYGVKD. Deletions cut 5 bases from V and 4 bases from J, with 14 bases between. This CDR3 has 14 residues. The CDR3 coding sequence is TGTGCCATCAGTCCCCCCGAGACCGCCTATGGCTACACCTTC. Protein product: CAISPPETAYGYTF.

This clonotype turned up a few times. This chain connects TRBV30 to TRBJ1-5; D is unresolved. The germline V and J ends were trimmed by 2 bases and 13 bases, with 15 bases remaining between them. Per germline, CDR1 GTSNPN and CDR2 SVGIG (reference sequence). This CDR3 is 12 amino acids long. The CDR3 coding sequence is TGTGCCTGGAGTCGTCACCCAGGATTTCAGCATTTT. It encodes CAWSRHPGFQHF. Variable domain in full (rest from reference TRBV30 and TRBJ1-5): SQTIHQWPATLVQPVGSPLSLECTVEGTSNPNLYWYRQAAGRGLQLLFYSVGIGQISSEVPQNLSASRPQDRQFILSSKKLLLSDSGFYLCAWSRHPGFQHFGDGTRLSIL.

The chain links TRBV7-2 to TRBJ1-6, with 7 nucleotides matching TRBD1. Trimming removed 3 bases from V and 7 bases from J; junction bases left unmatched: 3. The CDR3 totals 14 residues. The germline CDR1 and CDR2 sequences are SGHTA and FQGNSA. The CDR3 DNA is TGTGCCAGCAGCTTGGACAGGTGGAATTCACCCCTCCACTTT. Its protein is CASSLDRWNSPLHF.

This chain uses TRBV20-1 with TRBJ2-7; D may be TRBD1 (6 bases). Trimming removed 6 bases from V and 1 base from J, with 10 bases in between. Germline CDR1 reads DFQATT; CDR2 reads SNEGSKA (reference sequence). The CDR3 has 12 amino acids. CDR3 region: CSANRDSYEQYF. Here the CDR3 DNA reads TGCAGTGCCAACAGGGATTCCTACGAGCAGTACTTC.

The genes are TRBV20-1 and TRBJ1-1, with D hard to call. The CDR3 runs 13 residues. Germline V gene lookup returns CDR1 DFQATT and CDR2 SNEGSKA (reference sequence). Trimming removed 3 bases from V and 1 base from J, with 9 bases in between. The CDR3, as DNA: TGCAGTGCTAGGGCCTCGGGGAACACTGAAGCTTTCTTT. It codes for CSARASGNTEAFF.

The V gene is TRBV20-1, the J gene TRBJ2-7; D remains unclear. V dropped 1 base and J dropped 2 bases, with 15 bases sitting between them. CDR3 size: 15 residues. The germline CDR1 and CDR2 sequences are DFQATT and SNEGSKA (reference sequence). CDR3 bases: TGCAGTGCTAGAGCACATGGCCCGCCCCCCTACGAGCAGTACTTC. It codes for CSARAHGPPPYEQYF.

By frequency in the sample, this clonotype is medium-sized. The rearrangement joins TRBV10-3 to TRBJ2-1; 7 bases fit TRBD2. The germline V gene encodes CDR1 ENHRY and CDR2 SYGVKD. V lost 0 bases, J lost 6 bases, and 8 bases stayed unmatched. The CDR3 has 16 residues. CDR3 sequence reads: CAISESGGEGRNEQFF. In DNA form, the CDR3 reads TGTGCCATCAGTGAGTCTGGGGGGGAGGGTCGCAATGAGCAGTTCTTC.

The rearrangement uses TRBV19 and TRBJ1-2; D ambiguous. CDR3 length equals 13 residues. V lost 0 bases and J 4 bases, leaving 6 bases between the germline ends. The V gene's germline CDR1 is LNHDA and CDR2 SQIVND (reference sequence). In DNA form, the CDR3 reads TGTGCCAGTAGTATAGACCGATCCTATGGCTACACCTTC. Amino acid sequence: CASSIDRSYGYTF.

The chain combines TRBV12-5 with TRBJ2-7; D call uncertain. Trimming shortened V by 0 bases and J by 3 bases, and 21 bases separated the two germline ends. This CDR3 spans 18 amino acids. Germline V gene sequence: CDR1 LGHNT, CDR2 FRNRAP. CDR3 amino acids: CASGLVLTGNSAFYEQYF. CDR3 bases: TGTGCTAGTGGTTTGGTGTTGACTGGTAACAGCGCCTTCTACGAGCAGTACTTC.

The chain is built from TRBV7-9 and TRBJ2-7; TRBD1 matches at 8 bases. Germline assignment: CDR1 SEHNR and CDR2 FQNEAQ (reference sequence). J gave up 3 bases and V 5 bases, and 6 bases lay outside the gene matches. The CDR3 runs 14 residues. The CDR3 DNA reads TGTGCCAGCAGCCTAACAGGGGGTGACTACGAGCAGTACTTC. This gives the protein CASSLTGGDYEQYF.

The genes are TRBV7-2 and TRBJ2-5; 8 bases are shared with TRBD1. CDR1 SGHTA and CDR2 FQGNSA come from the germline V gene. The CDR3 contains 16 residues. The V segment lost 4 bases and the J segment 4 bases; nucleotides outside the gene matches: 11. The CDR3 bases are TGTGCCAGCAGCTCAACCACTCCCGGGACAGGAGAGACCCAGTACTTC. Residues: CASSSTTPGTGETQYF. Using reference TRBV7-2 and TRBJ2-5 for the parts outside the CDR3, the full variable domain is GAGVSQSPSNKVTEKGKDVELRCDPISGHTALYWYRQSLGQGLEFLIYFQGNSAPDKSGLPSDRFSAERTGGSVSTLTIQRTQQEDSAVYLCASSSTTPGTGETQYFGPGTRLLVL.

This clonotype was seen only a few times. The chain combines TRBV6-4 with TRBJ2-3; D remains unclear. Trimming left V 0 bases short and J 2 bases short, with 9 bases between. The CDR3 is made up of 15 amino acids. Germline V CDR1 and CDR2: MRHNA, SNTAGT. The CDR3 here is CASSDSGSFTDTQYF. The CDR3 bases are TGTGCCAGCAGTGACTCGGGATCCTTCACAGATACGCAGTATTTT.

V gene TRBV19 combines with J gene TRBJ1-5; D uncertain. CDR1 LNHDA and CDR2 SQIVND come from the germline V gene (reference sequence). The CDR3 is 13 residues long. V lost 10 bases, J lost 0 bases, and 10 bases lay in between. The DNA of the CDR3 is TGTGCCATTGCTGACAATAGCAATCAGCCCCAGCATTTT. Protein: CAIADNSNQPQHF.

The chain couples TRBV6-1 to TRBJ1-6, with 7 bases fitting TRBD1. Germline-derived CDR1 and CDR2 are MNHNS and SASEGT. The CDR3 is 13 amino acids. J lost 10 bases, V lost 6 bases, and 6 bases had no gene match. The CDR3 spells CASRSQGGSPLHF. CDR3 DNA: TGTGCCAGCAGATCTCAGGGGGGATCACCCCTCCACTTT.

In its sample, this clonotype was seen a few times. The gene calls are TRBV2 and TRBJ2-3; no clear D gene. Trimming took 6 bases from V and 0 from J, leaving 7 bases between them. The CDR3 is 13 residues long. The V gene's germline CDR1 is SNHLY and CDR2 FYNNEI. The CDR3 sequence is CASSFDSTDTQYF. In DNA form, the CDR3 reads TGTGCCAGCAGCTTTGACAGCACAGATACGCAGTATTTT.

Note on this clonotype: A much larger clone differs from this one at a single base, so this may be a read error. The chain joins TRBV6-1 to TRBJ1-5, with a possible D match to TRBD1 (5 bases). This CDR3 has 15 residues. Germline V gives CDR1 MNHNS, CDR2 SASEGT. V lost 7 bases to trimming and J lost 6 bases, with 19 bases between them. This CDR3 is CASNGDGGVGQPQHF. The CDR3 bases are TGTGCCAGCAATGGCGATGGGGGTGTTGGTCAGCCCCAGCATTTT.

This clonotype is classed as medium-sized. The chain joins TRBV20-1 to TRBJ2-5; 8 bases align to TRBD2. V shed 5 bases, J shed 4 bases, and the junction held 6 bases outside the gene matches. The CDR3 contains 13 residues. Germline values: CDR1 DFQATT, CDR2 SNEGSKA (reference sequence). The CDR3 DNA reads TGCAGTGCTCGGGGGGGGGCGCCAGAGACCCAGTACTTC. Its protein product is CSARGGAPETQYF.

This clonotype is judged large. The chain is built from TRBV6-1 and TRBJ1-1, with D tentatively TRBD1 (6 bases). Germline values: CDR1 MNHNS, CDR2 SASEGT. The CDR3 contains 14 residues. Trimming removed 7 bases from V and 3 bases from J, with 15 bases in between. CDR3 coding DNA: TGTGCCAGCAACGACCTGGGGGGGCACACTGAAGCTTTCTTT. It yields the protein CASNDLGGHTEAFF.

This clonotype has a handful of counts. This rearrangement joins TRBV6-1 to TRBJ1-4; a weak D match, TRBD1 (5 bases). Trimming shortened V by 5 bases and J by 7 bases, and 8 bases separated the two germline ends. CDR3 length: 12 amino acids. The germline CDR1 and CDR2 sequences are MNHNS and SASEGT. The DNA of the CDR3 is TGTGCCAGCAGTATGGGGGGTGAAAAACTGTTTTTT. It translates to CASSMGGEKLFF.

The chain couples TRBV10-3 to TRBJ1-5, with D hard to call. In germline, CDR1 is ENHRY, CDR2 SYGVKD. The CDR3 has 14 amino acids. Trimming took 3 bases from V and 2 from J, leaving 8 bases between them. The CDR3 DNA follows: TGTGCCATCAGTGACGAGTGGGGCAATCAGCCCCAGCATTTT. This encodes CAISDEWGNQPQHF.

This clonotype was detected only a few times. The chain couples TRBV20-1 to TRBJ2-5, with D perhaps matching TRBD1 (5 bases). This CDR3 is built from 15 residues. Per the germline V gene, CDR1 is DFQATT and CDR2 is SNEGSKA (reference sequence). Between the trimmed V and J ends, which lost 2 bases and 4 bases, there was a span of 17 bases. In DNA, the CDR3 is TGCAGTGCTAGATTCAGGGTTAATCCGCGAGAGACCCAGTACTTC. Residues: CSARFRVNPRETQYF.